These T cell receptor beta chains were read from a single sample in a study of cytotoxic CD8 clonotypes in ibrutinib-treated CLL. Assay: immunoSEQ multiplex PCR; the TCRdb copy retains only in-frame clones and omits some. The sample has some 200,000 clones, roughly 65% seen once. The input for sequencing was PBMCs, taken after 12 months of ibrutinib treatment. All receptors come from a human donor with chronic lymphocytic leukemia. CDR3s include the opening cysteine and the closing phenylalanine or tryptophan. The D gene is left open where the match is weak. Clone size, where shown, is once, few, many, or a class for clones that have expanded.

TRBJ1-1 . . TRBV7-2 CASSFTGLGTGTEAFF TGTGCCAGCAGCTTTACAGGGTTGGGGACGGGAACTGAAGCTTTCTTT
TRBJ2-7 TRBD2 . TRBV11-2 CASSSGLAGLSYEQYF TGTGCCAGCAGCTCAGGACTAGCGGGCCTTTCCTACGAGCAGTACTTC
TRBJ1-1 . few TRBV11-3 CASSWGNTEAFF TGTGCCAGCAGCTGGGGGAACACTGAAGCTTTCTTT
TRBJ1-2 . . TRBV5-4 CASSSTPWGYTF TGTGCCAGCAGCTCCACGCCTTGGGGCTACACCTTC
TRBJ1-6 TRBD1 . TRBV27 CASSLHRGSSPLHF TGTGCCAGCAGTTTACACAGGGGGAGTTCACCCCTCCACTTT
TRBJ2-3 TRBD2 . TRBV5-1 CASSTGLAGTTDTQYF TGCGCCAGCAGCACGGGACTAGCGGGAACCACAGATACGCAGTATTTT
TRBJ2-7 TRBD1 . TRBV28 CASRDRDKYEQYF TGTGCCAGCAGGGACAGGGATAAGTACGAGCAGTACTTC
TRBJ2-2 TRBD1 . TRBV7-2 CASSDYRGVGELFF TGTGCCAGCAGTGACTACAGGGGGGTCGGGGAGCTGTTTTTT
TRBJ2-2 . . TRBV19 CASSIGGGSNTGELFF TGTGCCAGTAGTATAGGGGGCGGCTCGAACACCGGGGAGCTGTTTTTT
TRBJ2-5 . . TRBV2 CASSERAGQETQYF TGTGCCAGCAGTGAAAGGGCAGGCCAAGAGACCCAGTACTTC
TRBJ2-7 . . TRBV6-1 CASSEGLMGLSSYEQYF TGTGCCAGCAGTGAGGGCCTAATGGGGCTGAGCTCCTACGAGCAGTACTTC
TRBJ1-1 . . TRBV7-6 CASSLDAAGVRAFF TGTGCCAGCAGCTTAGACGCCGCAGGGGTAAGAGCTTTCTTT
TRBJ2-1 TRBD2 few TRBV7-3 CASSLSGLAGAQFF TGTGCCAGCAGCTTATCGGGACTAGCGGGAGCGCAGTTCTTC
TRBJ1-3 . few TRBV19 CASSLIDSSGNTIYF TGTGCCAGTAGCCTAATCGACAGCTCTGGAAACACCATATATTTT
TRBJ1-1 . . TRBV11-2 CASSLAGVTEAFF TGTGCCAGCAGCTTAGCCGGGGTGACTGAAGCTTTCTTT
TRBJ1-5 . . TRBV27 CASSLGPNQPQHF TGTGCCAGCAGTTTAGGCCCCAATCAGCCCCAGCATTTT
TRBJ1-2 . . TRBV5-1 CASSLEVSGSGYTF TGCGCCAGCAGCTTGGAGGTCAGCGGTAGTGGCTACACCTTC
TRBJ2-7 . . TRBV6-1 CASSWTNSYEQYF TGTGCCAGCAGTTGGACAAACTCCTACGAGCAGTACTTC
TRBJ2-3 TRBD2 few TRBV27 CASSLGLAGYTQYF TGTGCCAGCAGTTTAGGCCTAGCGGGCTATACGCAGTATTTT
TRBJ2-2 . . TRBV25-1 CASRSGPAAGELFF TGTGCCAGCCGATCAGGCCCCGCCGCCGGGGAGCTGTTTTTT
TRBJ2-7 TRBD1 few TRBV6-5 CASSGTAYEQYF TGTGCCAGCAGTGGGACAGCCTACGAGCAGTACTTC
TRBJ2-7 . few TRBV11-1 CASSLVPDFFSYEQYF TGTGCCAGCAGCTTAGTCCCAGACTTTTTCTCCTACGAGCAGTACTTC
TRBJ1-3 . . TRBV19 CASSIDLGTASGNTIYF TGTGCCAGTAGTATAGATCTGGGTACCGCCTCTGGAAACACCATATATTTT
TRBJ2-1 TRBD1 . TRBV19 CASRLGTERKQFF TGTGCCAGTAGGCTGGGGACAGAAAGAAAGCAGTTCTTC
TRBJ1-5 . . TRBV29-1 CSVRTVTNSNQPQHF TGCAGCGTCCGGACAGTAACGAATAGCAATCAGCCCCAGCATTTT
TRBJ2-6 . . TRBV7-8 CASRALGAGANVLTF TGTGCCAGCAGGGCCCTAGGAGCTGGGGCCAACGTCCTGACTTTC
TRBJ1-2 . . TRBV5-4 CASSWALMGGNYGYTF TGTGCCAGCAGCTGGGCCCTGATGGGTGGTAACTATGGCTACACCTTC
TRBJ2-7 . . TRBV5-4 CASSLSPDSYEQYF TGTGCCAGCAGCTTGTCCCCAGACTCTTACGAGCAGTACTTC
TRBJ2-2 TRBD1 . TRBV18 CASSPTGVVTGELFF TGTGCCAGCTCACCGACAGGGGTCGTGACCGGGGAGCTGTTTTTT
TRBJ1-5 . . TRBV29-1 CSATDSQSNQPQHF TGCAGCGCCACGGACAGCCAGAGCAATCAGCCCCAGCATTTT